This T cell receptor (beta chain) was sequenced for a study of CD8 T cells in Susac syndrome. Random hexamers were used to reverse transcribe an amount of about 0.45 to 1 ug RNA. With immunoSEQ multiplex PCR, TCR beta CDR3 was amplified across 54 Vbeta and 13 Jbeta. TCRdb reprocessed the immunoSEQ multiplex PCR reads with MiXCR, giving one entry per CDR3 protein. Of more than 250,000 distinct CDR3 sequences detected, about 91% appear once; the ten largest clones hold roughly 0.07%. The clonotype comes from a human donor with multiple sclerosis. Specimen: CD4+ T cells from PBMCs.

CDR3 region: CASSSTGAQETQYF. CDR3 DNA: TGTGCCAGCAGCTCGACAGGGGCCCAAGAGACCCAGTACTTC. This chain links TRBV5-6 with TRBJ2-5; 8 bases agree with TRBD1. The junction had 2 bases not matched to a gene; V was cut back by 3 bases and J by 1 base. The germline gives CDR1 SGHDT, CDR2 YYEEEE. This CDR3 comprises 14 residues.